The 14 T cell receptor beta chains below come from one sample, sequenced in a study of blood T cells in healthy people across ages. Then a second PCR, running about 6 to 12 cycles, was carried out with a sample-barcoded 5' primer and a J-beta primer mix. TCRdb re-analysed the 5' RACE reads in MiXCR, keeping a single row per CDR3 protein. Of around 800,000 distinct CDR3 sequences listed, about a quarter are singletons. These data also formed part of another study, on T cells of mothers and their children.

Specimen: blood. These receptors originate from a boy between 10 and 17 years old in good health.

This clonotype showed up just a few times. This chain connects TRBV12-3 or TRBV12-4 to TRBJ2-7, with TRBD2 matching 12 bases. Trimming cost V 5 bases and J 4 bases; bases outside gene matches: 12. The CDR3 has 17 amino acids. In nucleotides, the CDR3 is TGTGCCAGCAGTCGGTTTGCCTCGGGACTAGCGGGTTACGAGCAGTACTTC. Its protein is CASSRFASGLAGYEQYF.

The chain has TRBV10-3 and TRBJ2-5; possibly TRBD2 for D (5 bases). The V end lost 4 bases, the J end lost 4 bases, and 10 bases lay between the germline ends. Germline V lookup: CDR1 ENHRY, CDR2 SYGVKD. The CDR3 has 13 amino acids. The DNA of the CDR3 is TGTGCCATCAGTGTGGACTCGGGAGAGACCCAGTACTTC. It encodes CAISVDSGETQYF.

The gene calls are TRBV12-3 or TRBV12-4 and TRBJ2-5; D perhaps matches TRBD2 (6 bases). The CDR3 is 17 residues long. The V end lost 5 bases, the J end lost 5 bases, and 24 bases lay between the germline ends. The CDR3 region is CASSTEGRGLSGETQYF. The CDR3 DNA is TGTGCCAGCAGTACCGAGGGGCGGGGACTCAGCGGGGAGACCCAGTACTTC.

This clonotype was counted between two and nine times. The rearrangement links TRBV20-1 to TRBJ2-5; 8 bases line up with TRBD1. The end of the DNA is better explained by TRBJ2-7, so the J call may be wrong. Germline CDR1 reads DFQATT; CDR2 reads SNEGSKA (reference sequence). The CDR3 spans 15 residues. DNA for the CDR3: TGCAGTGCTAGAGATCTAATACAGGGGGACTACGAGCAGTACTTC. Translating gives CSARDLIQGDYEQYF.

The sample holds a few counts of this clonotype. The rearrangement links TRBV29-1 to TRBJ2-5; 12 nucleotides agree with TRBD2. Germline V gene sequence: CDR1 SQVTM, CDR2 ANQGSEA. The CDR3 has 15 amino acids. V was clipped by 3 bases and J by 5 bases; unmatched bases: 7. The DNA of the CDR3 is TGCAGCGTTGATGAGCTAGCGGGGGGGTCGGAGACCCAGTACTTC. It codes for CSVDELAGGSETQYF.

This clonotype was counted a few times. The CDR3 spells CSARDTWHYTF. CDR3 coding DNA: TGCAGTGCTAGAGATACATGGCATTACACCTTC. This sequence joins TRBV20-1 and TRBJ1-2, with D unresolved. V lost 0 bases and J lost 11, with 10 bases in between. The germline V gene encodes CDR1 DFQATT and CDR2 SNEGSKA (reference sequence). The CDR3 is made up of 11 amino acids.

In this sample, this clonotype turned up a few times. The chain joins TRBV27 to TRBJ2-5; no firm D call. This CDR3 has 14 amino acids. Germline assignment: CDR1 MNHEY and CDR2 SMNVEV (reference sequence). Trimming stripped 4 bases from V and 2 bases from J, with 11 bases between. The CDR3 bases are TGTGCCAGCAGTTCCCGGGTGGGGCAAGAGACCCAGTACTTC. Translation gives CASSSRVGQETQYF.

The rearrangement uses TRBV3-1 and TRBJ1-6; D may be TRBD1 (5 bases). The CDR3 totals 15 residues. Per the germline V gene, CDR1 is LGHDT and CDR2 is YNNKEL (reference sequence). Trimming shortened V by 5 bases and J by 10 bases, and 18 bases separated the two germline ends. DNA of the CDR3: TGTGCCAGCAGCTCAAGTGGGGCGCGGGAGTCACCCCTCCACTTT. Translated: CASSSSGARESPLHF.

This chain connects TRBV2 to TRBJ2-1, with D unresolved. Germline V gene lookup returns CDR1 SNHLY and CDR2 FYNNEI. The CDR3 has 15 residues. Trimming took off 1 base at V and 4 bases at J, with 11 bases between the two ends. DNA of the CDR3: TGTGCCAGCAGTGAAGAGGAGCTTGATTACAATGAGCAGTTCTTC. Protein: CASSEEELDYNEQFF. The whole variable domain, filled in from reference TRBV2 and TRBJ2-1, reads EPEVTQTPSHQVTQMGQEVILRCVPISNHLYFYWYRQILGQKVEFLVSFYNNEISEKSEIFDDQFSVERPDGSNFTLKIRSTKLEDSAMYFCASSEEELDYNEQFFGPGTRLTVL.

Here the CDR3 DNA reads TGTGCCAGCAGTGAGGTGGGGCGTTCAAGTGGGGTCACTGAAGCTTTCTTT. This gives the protein CASSEVGRSSGVTEAFF. The chain carries TRBV2 and TRBJ1-1; D perhaps matches TRBD1 (5 bases). This CDR3 is built from 17 residues. CDR1 is SNHLY, CDR2 FYNNEI, per germline. V dropped 3 bases and J dropped 4 bases, with 21 bases sitting between them.

This clonotype was observed once. The chain carries TRBV7-9 and TRBJ1-1, with TRBD1 matching over 10 bases. The CDR3 sequence is 15 residues long. V dropped 5 bases and J dropped 6; count of bases not matched to a gene: 9. Germline lookup yields CDR1 SEHNR and CDR2 FQNEAQ (reference sequence). The CDR3 DNA is TGTGCCAGCAGCCCGCCCTGGGGACAGGGGTCTGAAGCTTTCTTT. The encoded protein is CASSPPWGQGSEAFF.

The rearrangement links TRBV3-1 to TRBJ2-5, with a weak D call TRBD2 (6 bases). Matching the DNA end better, TRBJ2-7 makes the J call doubtful. CDR1 LGHDT and CDR2 YNNKEL come from the germline V gene (reference sequence). CDR3 length: 15 residues. The CDR3 sequence is CASSQGGVSSYEQYF. The CDR3 region has the DNA TGTGCCAGCAGCCAAGGCGGGGTAAGCTCCTACGAGCAGTACTTC.

This clonotype was observed a few times. This chain joins TRBV29-1 and TRBJ2-5; TRBD2 agrees at 7 bases. Trimming cost V 4 bases and J 11 bases; bases outside gene matches: 13. Germline lookup yields CDR1 SQVTM and CDR2 ANQGSEA. CDR3 length equals 13 residues. CDR3 nucleotide sequence: TGCAGCGTTGGACAGTCACTTCGGGGGGAGCAGTACTTC. Residues: CSVGQSLRGEQYF.

This clonotype was seen a handful of times. The chain employs TRBV29-1 and TRBJ2-5; TRBD1 aligns across 8 bases. The CDR3 totals 14 residues. V gave up 6 bases and J gave up 2 bases; unmatched junction bases: 8. The germline V gene encodes CDR1 SQVTM and CDR2 ANQGSEA. CDR3 nucleotide sequence: TGCAGCGTGCCGGGACAGGTCTTACAAGAGACCCAGTACTTC. Its translation: CSVPGQVLQETQYF. Looking up the rest from reference TRBV29-1 and TRBJ2-5 gives the full variable domain: SAVISQKPSRDICQRGTSLTIQCQVDSQVTMMFWYRQQPGQSLTLIATANQGSEATYESGFVIDKFPISRPNLTFSTLTVSNMSPEDSSIYLCSVPGQVLQETQYFGPGTRLLVL.